The 15 T cell receptor beta chains in this list originate from one sample, sequenced in a study of shared clonotypes between healthy human individuals. TCRdb's copy holds only in-frame clones and misses some; the assay was immunoSEQ multiplex PCR. This sample has over a million clones; roughly 96% occur once, and the top ten carry roughly 1.2%. Sequenced sample: naive CD4+ T cells sorted from blood. Subset here: CD45RA+ positively selected. The receptors shown here come from a man aged 30 to 39 in good health.

The DNA for the CDR3 is TGTGCCAGCAGCTGGACCCGGGACAACTCCTACGAGCAGTACTTC. Translation: CASSWTRDNSYEQYF. This chain joins TRBV5-5 and TRBJ2-7; a weak D match, TRBD1 (6 bases). CDR1 is SGHKS, CDR2 YYEKEE, per germline (reference sequence). The CDR3 extends over 15 amino acids. V was cut by 3 bases and J by 0 bases, with 13 bases left in between.

This chain links TRBV18 with TRBJ2-1; 8 bases line up with TRBD2. The CDR3 extends over 16 amino acids. Germline V gene lookup returns CDR1 KGHSH and CDR2 LQKENI. V lost 3 bases and J lost 0; bases outside the gene matches: 4. CDR3 sequence reads: CASSPSGSASYNEQFF. The CDR3 region has the DNA TGTGCCAGCTCACCGAGCGGGAGCGCCTCCTACAATGAGCAGTTCTTC.

The chain uses TRBV7-9 and TRBJ2-1, with D unresolved. Trimming left V 1 base short and J 1 base short, with 8 bases between. Germline loops: CDR1 SEHNR, CDR2 FQNEAQ (reference sequence). The length of the CDR3 is 15 residues. The CDR3 bases are TGTGCCAGCAGCTTAGTTGGGCTTTCCTACAATGAGCAGTTCTTC. Protein: CASSLVGLSYNEQFF.

The chain employs TRBV27 and TRBJ1-1; possible D gene TRBD1, 5 bases. Trimming stripped 8 bases from V and 4 bases from J, with 17 bases between. The CDR3 length is 14 residues. The V gene's germline CDR1 is MNHEY and CDR2 SMNVEV (reference sequence). CDR3: CASGRGRFPTEAFF. As DNA, the CDR3 is TGTGCCAGCGGGAGGGGACGTTTCCCCACTGAAGCTTTCTTT.

The chain employs TRBV6-5 and TRBJ2-2; 12 bases map to TRBD2. CDR3 length: 15 amino acids. The germline gives CDR1 MNHEY, CDR2 SVGAGI. V shed 4 bases, J shed 8 bases, and the junction held 5 bases outside the gene matches. This CDR3 reads CASSSTSGRSGELFF. In nucleotides, the CDR3 is TGTGCCAGCAGTTCAACTAGCGGGAGGTCTGGGGAGCTGTTTTTT.

This chain uses TRBV6-1 with TRBJ1-1; perhaps TRBD1 as D (5 bases). In germline, CDR1 is MNHNS, CDR2 SASEGT. Trimming shortened V by 4 bases and J by 4 bases, and 10 bases separated the two germline ends. The CDR3 is 13 residues long. In DNA form, the CDR3 reads TGTGCCAGCAGTGTTCAGGGATTCACTGAAGCTTTCTTT. The encoded protein is CASSVQGFTEAFF.

For this clone: Germline and junction disagree at one end, which may indicate a read error. The J gene is TRBJ2-7, the V gene TRBV7-7, with 10 bases aligning to TRBD1. Germline loops: CDR1 SSHAT, CDR2 FNYEAQ (reference sequence). CDR3 length: 14 amino acids. CDR3 residues: CASSPGTGVAEQYF. The CDR3 nucleotides read TGTGCTAGCAGCCCCGGGACAGGGGTGGCCGAGCAGTACTTC. Combining the CDR3 with reference TRBV7-7 and TRBJ2-7 gives the whole variable domain GAGVSQSPRYKVTKRGQDVTLRCDPISSHATLYWYQQALGQGPEFLTYFNYEAQPDKSGLPSDRFSAERPEGSISTLTIQRTEQRDSAMYRCASSPGTGVAEQYFGPGTRLTVT.

CDR3 loop: CASSLRMSGATDTQYF. CDR3 DNA: TGTGCCAGCAGTCTAAGGATGAGCGGGGCCACAGATACGCAGTATTTT. The chain joins TRBV28 to TRBJ2-3; the match to TRBD2 covers 7 bases. With 5 bases clipped from V and 2 bases from J, the junction kept 10 bases outside the gene matches. Germline CDR1 reads MDHEN; CDR2 reads SYDVKM. The CDR3 has 16 residues.

This chain connects TRBV29-1 to TRBJ2-7; TRBD2 aligns across 10 bases. With V trimmed by 3 bases and J by 0 bases, 2 bases remained unmatched. CDR3 size: 14 residues. Germline assignment: CDR1 SQVTM and CDR2 ANQGSEA. The CDR3 sequence is CSVDPSGSSYEQYF. CDR3 sequence (DNA): TGCAGCGTTGACCCTAGCGGGAGCTCCTACGAGCAGTACTTC.

This chain connects TRBV11-2 to TRBJ2-1; D tentatively fits TRBD1 or TRBD2 (6 bases each). From germline, CDR1 is SGHAT and CDR2 FQNNGV. V lost 4 bases and J lost 7, with 14 bases in between. The CDR3 sequence is 14 residues long. This CDR3 is CASSSPGGGNEQFF. Written as DNA, the CDR3 is TGTGCCAGCAGCTCCCCCGGGGGCGGGAATGAGCAGTTCTTC.

This clone was recorded once. In nucleotides, the CDR3 is TGTGCCAGCAGCCAACCTGTTGGGACTTCGAACAATGAGCAGTTCTTC. Protein product: CASSQPVGTSNNEQFF. This chain joins TRBV11-1 and TRBJ2-1; D may be TRBD2 (6 bases). The CDR3 length is 16 residues. V was pared by 5 bases and J by 5 bases, with 19 bases between. Germline V gene lookup returns CDR1 SGHAT and CDR2 FQDESV (reference sequence).

The chain has TRBV10-3 and TRBJ2-2; D is unresolved. The CDR3 length is 11 residues. Germline V gene lookup returns CDR1 ENHRY and CDR2 SYGVKD. V was clipped by 7 bases and J by 3 bases, with 3 bases between them. CDR3 DNA sequence: TGTGCCATCACCGACACCGGGGAGCTGTTTTTT. Translating it yields CAITDTGELFF.

Points on this clone: The sample contains more than one DNA sequence encoding this CDR3. V gene TRBV28 combines with J gene TRBJ2-1; D call uncertain. This CDR3 has 11 residues. CDR1 MDHEN and CDR2 SYDVKM come from the germline V gene. V was clipped by 2 bases and J by 10 bases, with 6 bases between them. The CDR3, as DNA: TGTGCCAGCAGTTTAAGACGGGAGCAGTTCTTC. The encoded protein is CASSLRREQFF.

The V and J genes are TRBV2 and TRBJ2-7; no clear D gene. V was shortened by 7 bases and J by 2 bases, with 12 bases between the two germline ends. CDR1 and CDR2 from the germline V gene are SNHLY and FYNNEI. The CDR3 is made up of 13 amino acids. CDR3 protein: CASKAAPTYEQYF. The DNA of the CDR3 is TGTGCCAGCAAGGCTGCCCCAACCTACGAGCAGTACTTC.

Comment on this clone: Different DNA sequences within this sample yield the same CDR3. The CDR3 bases are TGTGCCAGCAGTAAAGACAGGGGTGGCAATCAGCCCCAGCATTTT. Protein: CASSKDRGGNQPQHF. This chain links TRBV6-6 with TRBJ1-5; 8 positions match TRBD1. Losses at the gene ends were 5 bases for V and 2 bases for J; bases not matched to a gene: 5. CDR1 MNHNY and CDR2 SVGAGI come from the germline V gene (reference sequence). The CDR3 totals 15 residues.